Presented here are 23 T cell receptor beta chains from one specimen sequenced in a study of cytomegalovirus exposure and HLA in healthy donors. The PCR contained 60 Vbeta and 13 Jbeta primers. The method was immunoSEQ multiplex PCR; TCRdb's version includes in-frame clones alone and lacks a portion of them. The data contain some 150,000 clones, roughly 85% of them seen just once; the ten biggest clones take up over 0.8%. The material sequenced was PBMCs. These receptors all stem from a woman in her twenties or thirties in good health and CMV-seronegative.

The gene calls are TRBV5-6 and TRBJ2-7; D is possibly TRBD1 (7 bases). The CDR3 totals 17 residues. V lost 0 bases, J lost 4 bases, and 20 bases lay in between. Germline V gives CDR1 SGHDT, CDR2 YYEEEE. The CDR3 bases are TGTGCCAGCAGCTTGGGCCCGCCGGTCCAGGGGGGTTACGAGCAGTACTTC. The encoded protein is CASSLGPPVQGGYEQYF. The full variable domain, completed using reference TRBV5-6 and TRBJ2-7, is DAGVTQSPTHLIKTRGQQVTLRCSPKSGHDTVSWYQQALGQGPQFIFQYYEEEERQRGNFPDRFSGHQFPNYSSELNVNALLLGDSALYLCASSLGPPVQGGYEQYFGPGTRLTVT.

The gene calls are TRBV5-6 and TRBJ2-4; weak D call: TRBD1 (5 bases). Germline values: CDR1 SGHDT, CDR2 YYEEEE. The CDR3 contains 15 residues. Trimming stripped 2 bases from V and 3 bases from J, with 12 bases between. CDR3 in DNA: TGTGCCAGCAGCTTTAGGGGCGTTGACAAAAACATTCAGTACTTC. Encoded protein: CASSFRGVDKNIQYF.

The CDR3 sequence is CASRLAGGVAKNIQYF. CDR3 nucleotides: TGCGCCAGCAGACTAGCGGGAGGCGTAGCCAAAAACATTCAGTACTTC. The V gene is TRBV10-2, the J gene TRBJ2-4, with TRBD2 matching 12 bases. Germline values: CDR1 WSHSY, CDR2 SAAADI. This CDR3 region has 16 residues. The J segment lost 0 bases and the V segment lost 6 bases, leaving 3 bases of the junction unmatched.

The V and J genes are TRBV27 and TRBJ2-7, with 9 bases fitting TRBD2. Germline CDR1 reads MNHEY; CDR2 reads SMNVEV (reference sequence). The V and J ends lost 6 bases and 4 bases, in that order; junction bases with no gene match: 10. This CDR3 has 15 amino acids. Written as DNA, the CDR3 is TGTGCCAGCAGCGCCCGGGGTAGCGGGAGTTACGAGCAGTACTTC. Its translation: CASSARGSGSYEQYF.

V is TRBV5-4 and J is TRBJ1-3; a weak D match, TRBD1 (5 bases). Germline CDR1 and CDR2: SGHNT and YYREEE (reference sequence). The CDR3 has 14 residues. V lost 3 bases and J 1 base, leaving 8 bases between the germline ends. The CDR3 coding sequence is TGTGCCAGCAGCTCCCCAGGGTCTGGAAACACCATATATTTT. Its protein is CASSSPGSGNTIYF.

This clone was observed once. The chain recombines TRBV9 with TRBJ1-4; 8 nucleotides match TRBD1. The CDR3 is 16 residues long. Germline CDR1 and CDR2: SGDLS and YYNGEE. The J segment lost 5 bases and the V segment lost 4 bases, leaving 10 bases of the junction unmatched. The CDR3, as DNA: TGTGCCAGCAGCCCCTCACCCCGGGACAGGAATGAAAAACTGTTTTTT. Encoded protein: CASSPSPRDRNEKLFF.

The V gene is TRBV15, the J gene TRBJ1-4; 9 nucleotides agree with TRBD1. The CDR3 runs to 14 residues. J lost 7 bases, V lost 11 bases, and 11 bases had no gene match. Germline V gene lookup returns CDR1 LNHNV and CDR2 YYDKDF (reference sequence). The DNA of the CDR3 is TGTGCCGCCCACAGGGGGCGAATCGGTGAAAAACTGTTTTTT. Amino acids: CAAHRGRIGEKLFF.

The chain has TRBV12-5 and TRBJ2-5; 11 nucleotides agree with TRBD1. The CDR3 totals 14 residues. CDR1 LGHNT and CDR2 FRNRAP come from the germline V gene. V was clipped by 7 bases and J by 5 bases; unmatched bases: 6. CDR3 sequence (DNA): TGTGCTAGTGCCGGGACAGGGGGTGTTGAGACCCAGTACTTC. This codes for CASAGTGGVETQYF.

This sequence joins TRBV19 and TRBJ2-3; TRBD2 is a possible D gene (6 bases). CDR1 is LNHDA and CDR2 is SQIVND in the germline V gene (reference sequence). The CDR3 loop spans 13 amino acids. The V and J ends lost 6 bases and 1 base respectively, with 8 bases between them. Here the CDR3 DNA reads TGTGCCAGTAGACTAGCCGGCACAGATACGCAGTATTTT. Translation: CASRLAGTDTQYF.

The gene calls are TRBV2 and TRBJ2-1, with 7 bases fitting TRBD2. Looked up from germline, CDR1 is SNHLY and CDR2 is FYNNEI. The CDR3 spans 16 residues. The trim removed 1 base at V and 7 bases at J, leaving 10 bases unmatched. CDR3 sequence (DNA): TGTGCCAGCAGTGAAGACGAGGGAGGGCCGGGGAATGAGCAGTTCTTC. Translating gives CASSEDEGGPGNEQFF.

The DNA for the CDR3 is TGTGCCAGTAGATTGGCTTCTAATGAAAAACTGTTTTTT. Amino acid sequence: CASRLASNEKLFF. The chain uses TRBV19 and TRBJ1-4; D is ambiguous. CDR3 length equals 13 residues. V lost 6 bases to trimming and J lost 3 bases, with 8 bases between them. Germline assignment: CDR1 LNHDA and CDR2 SQIVND (reference sequence).

The chain couples TRBV5-1 to TRBJ1-3, with 7 bases aligning to TRBD1. V lost 4 bases, J lost 0 bases, and 10 bases stayed unmatched. The germline V gene has CDR1 SGHRS and CDR2 YFSETQ. The CDR3 totals 17 residues. In nucleotides, the CDR3 is TGCGCCAGCAGCGGGGACAGCCCTAGAACCTCTGGAAACACCATATATTTT. As protein: CASSGDSPRTSGNTIYF. Together with reference TRBV5-1 and TRBJ1-3, the CDR3 gives the full variable domain: KAGVTQTPRYLIKTRGQQVTLSCSPISGHRSVSWYQQTPGQGLQFLFEYFSETQRNKGNFPGRFSGRQFSNSRSEMNVSTLELGDSALYLCASSGDSPRTSGNTIYFGEGSWLTVV.

V and J are TRBV7-8 and TRBJ1-5, with 7 nucleotides matching TRBD1. This CDR3 contains 14 residues. Trimming cost V 5 bases and J 1 base; bases outside gene matches: 2. In germline, CDR1 is SGHVS, CDR2 FQNEAQ. As DNA, the CDR3 is TGTGCCAGCAGCCGACAGGGAAGCAATCAGCCCCAGCATTTT. This codes for CASSRQGSNQPQHF.

This clone was found once. The CDR3 spells CASRLAGGNYNEQFF. In DNA, the CDR3 is TGTGCCAGCAGACTAGCGGGAGGAAACTACAATGAGCAGTTCTTC. The chain employs TRBV6-5 and TRBJ2-1; 12 bases match TRBD2. Germline V gene lookup returns CDR1 MNHEY and CDR2 SVGAGI. The V segment lost 6 bases and the J segment 3 bases; nucleotides outside the gene matches: 3. The CDR3 length is 15 residues.

This clone was observed a few times. The gene calls are TRBV6-6 and TRBJ1-5, with 8 nucleotides matching TRBD1. With V trimmed by 2 bases and J by 2 bases, 2 bases remained unmatched. The CDR3 extends over 15 amino acids. Germline V gene lookup returns CDR1 MNHNY and CDR2 SVGAGI (reference sequence). CDR3 loop: CASSYQGQGNQPQHF. The CDR3 coding sequence is TGTGCCAGCAGTTACCAGGGACAGGGCAATCAGCCCCAGCATTTT.

V and J are TRBV27 and TRBJ2-7, with 14 bases fitting TRBD2. Germline assignment: CDR1 MNHEY and CDR2 SMNVEV (reference sequence). CDR3 length: 14 amino acids. J was trimmed by 12 bases and V by 5 bases; bases with no gene match: 9. CDR3 sequence reads: CASSTPGLAGARYF. CDR3 in DNA: TGTGCCAGCAGTACCCCGGGACTAGCGGGGGCCCGGTACTTC.

The rearrangement joins TRBV27 to TRBJ2-6, with D perhaps TRBD2 (6 bases). The length of the CDR3 is 17 residues. V shed 8 bases and J shed 5 bases, with 22 bases lying between them. The germline V gene encodes CDR1 MNHEY and CDR2 SMNVEV (reference sequence). As DNA, the CDR3 is TGTGCCAGCTCCCTGGGGGGACGATCTTTAAGGGCCAACGTCCTGACTTTC. Its protein is CASSLGGRSLRANVLTF.

The J gene is TRBJ2-3, the V gene TRBV28; 10 nucleotides line up with TRBD2. V was clipped by 4 bases and J by 5 bases; unmatched bases: 12. The CDR3 totals 17 residues. Germline CDR1 reads MDHEN; CDR2 reads SYDVKM. The CDR3 sequence: CASSSPGLADVEDTQYF. The DNA of the CDR3 is TGTGCCAGCAGTTCACCAGGACTAGCGGATGTAGAAGATACGCAGTATTTT.

The chain recombines TRBV21-1 with TRBJ1-5; the table assigns TRBD1, which was not confirmed against the DNA. TRBV21-1 is listed as a pseudogene. The CDR3 is 17 amino acids. Here the CDR3 reads CASSTRGPDRGSQPQHF. CDR3 in DNA: TGTGCCAGCAGCACGAGGGGACCTGACAGGGGGTCTCAGCCCCAGCATTTT.

V is TRBV7-3 and J is TRBJ2-2; possibly TRBD2 for D (6 bases). The V end lost 6 bases, the J end lost 2 bases, and 13 bases lay between the germline ends. CDR3 length: 15 residues. In germline, CDR1 is SGHTA, CDR2 FQGTGA. The CDR3 here is CASSRKEGNTGELFF. The CDR3 region has the DNA TGTGCCAGCAGTCGTAAGGAGGGAAACACCGGGGAGCTGTTTTTT.

This sequence joins TRBV19 and TRBJ1-4; 9 bases fit TRBD1. The CDR3 runs to 14 residues. Trimming at V came to 11 bases and at J to 7 bases, leaving 11 bases not matched to a gene. Germline assignment: CDR1 LNHDA and CDR2 SQIVND (reference sequence). The CDR3: CACSGTGIIEKLFF. In nucleotides, the CDR3 is TGTGCCTGCAGTGGGACAGGGATAATTGAAAAACTGTTTTTT. The full variable domain, rest sourced from reference TRBV19 and TRBJ1-4, is DGGITQSPKYLFRKEGQNVTLSCEQNLNHDAMYWYRQDPGQGLRLIYYSQIVNDFQKGDIAEGYSVSREKKESFPLTVTSAQKNPTAFYLCACSGTGIIEKLFFGSGTQLSVL.

In this sample, this clone turned up a few times. The rearrangement links TRBV4-1 to TRBJ1-1, with 11 bases matching TRBD1. The junction had 5 bases not matched to a gene; V was cut back by 4 bases and J by 10 bases. The V gene's germline CDR1 is MGHRA and CDR2 YSYEKL. The CDR3 has 13 residues. CDR3 DNA sequence: TGCGCCAGCAGCCGAGCGGGACAGGGGGTAGCTTTCTTT. This gives the protein CASSRAGQGVAFF.

The chain combines TRBV15 with TRBJ2-7; D perhaps matches TRBD2 (7 bases). V was pared by 0 bases and J by 0 bases, with 12 bases between. The CDR3 length is 16 residues. Germline loops: CDR1 LNHNV, CDR2 YYDKDF (reference sequence). The CDR3 is CATSRDGGGLSYEQYF. CDR3 in DNA: TGTGCCACCAGCAGAGATGGGGGGGGCCTCTCCTACGAGCAGTACTTC.